These 17 T cell receptor beta chains originate from one sample sequenced in a study of identical twins. TCRdb recomputed calls from the 5' RACE reads with MiXCR, one row per CDR3 protein. The repertoire includes some 1,700,000 distinct CDR3 sequences, 32% of them detected once, and 0.25% to 0.3% sits in the top ten. Source material: cord blood. All receptors derive from a newborn girl in good health.

This clonotype has just a few counts. This chain joins TRBV4-2 and TRBJ2-2; D ambiguous. CDR3 length: 13 amino acids. With 3 bases removed from V and 5 bases from J, the gap between germline ends came to 7 bases. Germline V gene data show CDR1 as LGHNA and CDR2 as YNFKEQ. The CDR3 here is CASSQGWTGELFF. The DNA for the CDR3 is TGTGCCAGCAGCCAGGGGTGGACCGGGGAGCTGTTTTTT.

The chain has TRBV20-1 and TRBJ1-1; the D gene is possibly TRBD1 (5 bases). This CDR3 region has 13 residues. The germline V gene has CDR1 DFQATT and CDR2 SNEGSKA (reference sequence). Trimming shortened V by 1 base and J by 4 bases, and 10 bases separated the two germline ends. CDR3 sequence: CSARVGEGTEAFF. As DNA, the CDR3 is TGCAGTGCTAGAGTAGGGGAGGGCACTGAAGCTTTCTTT.

The chain employs TRBV20-1 and TRBJ1-2, with D possibly TRBD1 on 6 matching bases. The germline gives CDR1 DFQATT, CDR2 SNEGSKA (reference sequence). Trimming stripped 3 bases from V and 5 bases from J, with 13 bases between. The CDR3 consists of 13 residues. This chain's CDR3 is CSASLGQIYGYTF. CDR3 in DNA: TGCAGTGCTAGCCTAGGACAGATTTATGGCTACACCTTC.

Comments on this clonotype: A read error may be the cause here, since a much bigger clone is one base away. The chain couples TRBV21-1 to TRBJ2-7. TRBV21-1 is termed a pseudogene. The CDR3 extends over 14 amino acids. The CDR3 region has the DNA TGTGCCAGCAGCGAGCGCACCAAGTCCTACGAGCAGTACTTC. This gives the protein CASSERTKSYEQYF.

To note about this clonotype: This may be a read error: a much more frequent sequence differs by one nucleotide. The chain employs TRBV5-1 and TRBJ2-1; D gene uncertain. Germline CDR1 and CDR2: SGHRS and YFSETQ. This CDR3 contains 13 residues. The CDR3 loop is CTSSLGQFNEQFF. In DNA, the CDR3 is TGCACCAGCAGCTTGGGCCAGTTCAATGAGCAGTTCTTC.

The gene calls are TRBV6-6 and TRBJ2-7; D uncertain. Germline V gene lookup returns CDR1 MNHNY and CDR2 SVGAGI (reference sequence). The CDR3 consists of 16 residues. The V gene lost 2 bases and the J gene lost 3 bases, with 17 bases spanning the gap. In DNA, the CDR3 is TGTGCCAGCAGTTACCTCCTCCGTGGATCCCGCTACGAGCAGTACTTC. It codes for CASSYLLRGSRYEQYF.

V usage is TRBV20-1 and J usage is TRBJ2-1; 9 bases are a match to TRBD2. V gave up 0 bases and J gave up 0 bases; unmatched junction bases: 9. Germline loops: CDR1 DFQATT, CDR2 SNEGSKA (reference sequence). The CDR3 runs 18 residues. The CDR3: CSARDSEREAYSYNEQFF. The CDR3 DNA follows: TGCAGTGCTAGAGATTCCGAGCGGGAGGCATACTCCTACAATGAGCAGTTCTTC.

This chain joins TRBV25-1 and TRBJ2-7; perhaps TRBD1 as D (5 bases). CDR1 is MGHDK, CDR2 SYGVNS, per germline. V was clipped by 1 base and J by 0 bases, with 7 bases between them. The CDR3 spans 14 residues. The CDR3 sequence is CASSESQVSYEQYF. The CDR3 bases are TGTGCCAGCAGTGAATCACAGGTCTCCTACGAGCAGTACTTC.

J is TRBJ2-5 and V is TRBV29-1, with 12 bases fitting TRBD2. CDR3 length equals 16 residues. The trim removed 0 bases at V and 11 bases at J, leaving 13 bases unmatched. CDR1 and CDR2 from the germline V gene are SQVTM and ANQGSEA. The CDR3 bases are TGCAGCGTTGAAGAGGTGGCTAGCGGGGGGGCCTATGAGCAGTACTTC. Its protein product is CSVEEVASGGAYEQYF.

The V gene is TRBV18, the J gene TRBJ2-5; TRBD2 is a possible D gene (6 bases). The J call is in doubt because the DNA end fits TRBJ2-7 better. This CDR3 spans 14 amino acids. Germline CDR1 KGHSH, CDR2 LQKENI. CDR3 protein: CASSPGLRTHEQYF. In DNA form, the CDR3 reads TGTGCCAGCTCACCGGGACTGAGAACCCACGAGCAGTACTTC.

The chain is built from TRBV20-1 and TRBJ1-1, with D perhaps matching TRBD1 (5 bases). In germline, CDR1 is DFQATT, CDR2 SNEGSKA (reference sequence). There are 15 residues in the CDR3. V shed 8 bases and J shed 4 bases, with 23 bases lying between them. This CDR3 is CSPPTTPGRGTEAFF. DNA for the CDR3: TGCAGTCCACCAACGACTCCGGGACGGGGCACTGAAGCTTTCTTT.

This chain joins TRBV6-5 and TRBJ2-3, with D perhaps matching TRBD1 (6 bases). V was cut by 0 bases and J by 0 bases, with 19 bases left in between. Germline loops: CDR1 MNHEY, CDR2 SVGAGI. The CDR3 contains 19 residues. The CDR3 DNA reads as TGTGCCAGCAGTTACTCGAGGGGGTGGAGGCTCCGAAGCACAGATACGCAGTATTTT. This gives the protein CASSYSRGWRLRSTDTQYF.

This clonotype appeared many times. This rearrangement joins TRBV29-1 to TRBJ2-4; tentative D call: TRBD1 (5 bases). The J call may be in error: the DNA end matches TRBJ2-7 better. The CDR3 consists of 11 residues. Germline V gene data show CDR1 as SQVTM and CDR2 as ANQGSEA. The CDR3 region has the DNA TGCAGCGTTGGCAGGGCCTACGAGCAGTACTTC. The encoded protein is CSVGRAYEQYF.

This clonotype occurred a few times. The V and J genes are TRBV28 and TRBJ1-4; D ambiguous. Germline CDR1 reads MDHEN; CDR2 reads SYDVKM. The ends were cut back, 5 bases at V and 7 bases at J, with 17 bases in the middle. This CDR3 region has 15 residues. In DNA, the CDR3 is TGTGCCAGCAGTCCCGACCCCAGGAGGTTTGAAAAACTGTTTTTT. Amino acids: CASSPDPRRFEKLFF.

This clonotype was counted between two and nine times. The chain joins TRBV7-2 to TRBJ1-2, with 7 bases fitting TRBD1. The CDR3 spans 15 residues. J lost 2 bases, V lost 8 bases, and 11 bases had no gene match. In germline, CDR1 is SGHTA, CDR2 FQGNSA. The CDR3 sequence is CASGSFWDSNYGYTF. The CDR3 bases are TGTGCCAGCGGATCTTTCTGGGACAGCAACTATGGCTACACCTTC.

Comment on this clonotype: This may be a read error: a much more frequent sequence differs by one nucleotide. The chain recombines TRBV5-6 with TRBJ2-1, with D possibly being TRBD1 or TRBD2 (6 bases each). Judging by the DNA end, TRBJ2-7 fits better; the J call may be wrong. Germline V gene data show CDR1 as SGHDT and CDR2 as YYEEEE. The CDR3 length is 15 residues. The DNA for the CDR3 is TGTGCCAGCAGCTTGAGGGGGGTTAACTACAATGAGCAGTACTTC. Translation gives CASSLRGVNYNEQYF.

The rearrangement joins TRBV7-9 to TRBJ1-2; 9 bases agree with TRBD1. There are 16 residues in the CDR3. The V gene end was trimmed by 5 bases and the J gene end by 4 bases; junction bases not matched to a gene: 11. Germline assignment: CDR1 SEHNR and CDR2 FQNEAQ (reference sequence). The CDR3 is CASSLHRGRNPYGYTF. DNA of the CDR3: TGTGCCAGCAGCCTTCACAGGGGGCGCAACCCCTATGGCTACACCTTC.